These 22 T cell receptor beta chains came from one sample sequenced in a study of shared clonotypes between healthy human individuals. Only in-frame clones appear in the TCRdb table, and some are missing; sequencing was by immunoSEQ multiplex PCR. The sample yields fewer than 700,000 clones, around 78% seen once. The sample consisted of PBMCs. The receptors stem from a woman in her 40s in good health. Some clones in this sample may be carry-over from other donors' samples.

The J gene is TRBJ2-7, the V gene TRBV5-1; D not resolved. The CDR3 is 15 residues long. Trimming shortened V by 9 bases and J by 3 bases, and 22 bases separated the two germline ends. Germline CDR1 and CDR2: SGHRS and YFSETQ. The CDR3 bases are TGCGCCACTAAAGTGACTTTCAACGCTAACTACGAGCAGTACTTC. Encoded protein: CATKVTFNANYEQYF.

The gene calls are TRBV28 and TRBJ2-2; 12 nucleotides line up with TRBD2. The CDR3 length is 18 residues. Looked up from germline, CDR1 is MDHEN and CDR2 is SYDVKM. V trimming: 4 bases; J trimming: 4 bases; junction bases outside the gene matches: 10. CDR3 DNA: TGTGCCAGCAGTTCTGCTAGCGGGAGGGCCCGCGGCACCGGGGAGCTGTTTTTT. It codes for CASSSASGRARGTGELFF.

The chain carries TRBV29-1 and TRBJ2-3; 9 bases map to TRBD2. The CDR3 covers 15 residues. Germline lookup yields CDR1 SQVTM and CDR2 ANQGSEA. V dropped 4 bases and J dropped 6; count of bases not matched to a gene: 11. CDR3 bases: TGCAGCGTTGGTGGGGGCGGGAGGGCCGAGGATACGCAGTATTTT. Its translation: CSVGGGGRAEDTQYF.

V is TRBV7-2 and J is TRBJ2-7; 9 positions match TRBD2. The CDR3 consists of 19 residues. Germline CDR1 and CDR2: SGHTA and FQGNSA. The V and J ends lost 5 bases and 3 bases, in that order; junction bases with no gene match: 20. The DNA of the CDR3 is TGTGCCAGCAGCCCCCGGGGGGTACTAGCGGGTCGAGGGTTCTACGAGCAGTACTTC. It codes for CASSPRGVLAGRGFYEQYF.

This clone was seen more than once but under ten times. The chain combines TRBV28 with TRBJ2-2; perhaps TRBD2 as D (6 bases). Germline lookup yields CDR1 MDHEN and CDR2 SYDVKM. V lost 6 bases, J lost 2 bases, and 19 bases lay in between. The CDR3 spans 17 residues. CDR3 coding DNA: TGTGCCAGCAGCCACAGGAAGGGAGGTGGAAACACCGGGGAGCTGTTTTTT. This translates into CASSHRKGGGNTGELFF. The variable domain in full, with the rest retrieved from reference TRBV28 and TRBJ2-2, is DVKVTQSSRYLVKRTGEKVFLECVQDMDHENMFWYRQDPGLGLRLIYFSYDVKMKEKGDIPEGYSVSREKKERFSLILESASTNQTSMYLCASSHRKGGGNTGELFFGEGSRLTVL.

The V and J genes are TRBV7-9 and TRBJ2-1; D uncertain. V lost 1 base to trimming and J lost 5 bases, with 12 bases between them. Germline V gene lookup returns CDR1 SEHNR and CDR2 FQNEAQ (reference sequence). CDR3 length: 15 residues. CDR3 loop: CASSLGQATHNEQFF. The CDR3 DNA is TGTGCCAGCAGCTTAGGGCAGGCCACCCACAATGAGCAGTTCTTC.

This clone has a handful of counts. This rearrangement joins TRBV7-8 to TRBJ2-2, with TRBD2 matching 9 bases. J gave up 5 bases and V 2 bases, and 3 bases lay outside the gene matches. The CDR3 extends over 15 amino acids. CDR1 is SGHVS, CDR2 FQNEAQ, per germline. CDR3 region: CASSLLAGRTGELFF. The CDR3 DNA reads TGTGCCAGCAGCTTACTAGCGGGAAGGACCGGGGAGCTGTTTTTT.

On this clone: Other DNA sequences from this sample encode an identical CDR3 as well. V gene TRBV5-1 combines with J gene TRBJ2-2; D is undetermined. Trimming took 2 bases from V and 8 from J, leaving 4 bases between them. CDR1 is SGHRS and CDR2 is YFSETQ in the germline V gene. This CDR3 comprises 11 residues. The CDR3 DNA reads TGCGCCAGCAGCTTAGAAGGGGAGCTGTTTTTT. It is translated as CASSLEGELFF.

The chain is built from TRBV9 and TRBJ1-1, with D perhaps TRBD1 (6 bases). Germline assignment: CDR1 SGDLS and CDR2 YYNGEE. V was trimmed by 4 bases and J by 3 bases, leaving 10 bases between them. CDR3 length equals 13 residues. The CDR3 region is CASSSRGDTEAFF. CDR3 sequence (DNA): TGTGCCAGCAGCTCTAGGGGGGACACTGAAGCTTTCTTT. The complete variable domain, with remaining parts taken from reference TRBV9 and TRBJ1-1, reads DSGVTQTPKHLITATGQRVTLRCSPRSGDLSVYWYQQSLDQGLQFLIQYYNGEERAKGNILERFSAQQFPDLHSELNLSSLELGDSALYFCASSSRGDTEAFFGQGTRLTVV.

The genes are TRBV2 and TRBJ2-1; 7 bases map to TRBD2. The CDR3 length is 14 residues. The trim removed 3 bases at V and 10 bases at J, leaving 9 bases unmatched. Germline V gene sequence: CDR1 SNHLY, CDR2 FYNNEI. CDR3 nucleotides: TGTGCCAGCAGTGAGGCTAGCGGCTATCTGGAGCAGTTCTTC. It translates to CASSEASGYLEQFF.

This sequence joins TRBV7-2 and TRBJ2-5; D remains ambiguous. Trimming shortened V by 3 bases and J by 0 bases, and 11 bases separated the two germline ends. Germline V gene sequence: CDR1 SGHTA, CDR2 FQGNSA. This CDR3 comprises 15 residues. CDR3 DNA: TGTGCCAGCAGCTTTGGTGGATCAAACCAAGAGACCCAGTACTTC. Protein: CASSFGGSNQETQYF.

J is TRBJ2-1 and V is TRBV11-2; the D is unclear. V was clipped by 0 bases and J by 10 bases, with 10 bases between them. This CDR3 comprises 13 residues. CDR1 SGHAT and CDR2 FQNNGV come from the germline V gene. CDR3 residues: CASSLDLIGEQFF. In DNA form, the CDR3 reads TGTGCCAGCAGCTTAGATCTCATTGGGGAGCAGTTCTTC.

V gene TRBV27 combines with J gene TRBJ2-6, with D possibly TRBD1 on 5 matching bases. In germline, CDR1 is MNHEY, CDR2 SMNVEV (reference sequence). The V gene lost 5 bases and the J gene lost 2 bases, with 22 bases spanning the gap. The CDR3 is made up of 19 amino acids. As DNA, the CDR3 is TGTGCCAGCAGTCCCCTACCCAACGCAGGGTCTACTGGGGCCAACGTCCTGACTTTC. Its translation is CASSPLPNAGSTGANVLTF.

The chain combines TRBV30 with TRBJ2-3; perhaps TRBD1 as D (5 bases). V was cut by 2 bases and J by 6 bases, with 9 bases left in between. Germline assignment: CDR1 GTSNPN and CDR2 SVGIG (reference sequence). The CDR3 consists of 12 residues. The CDR3 DNA reads TGTGCCTGGAGTCCAGGGATGGATACGCAGTATTTT. Translating it yields CAWSPGMDTQYF.

The chain couples TRBV5-4 to TRBJ1-3; D remains unclear. CDR1 and CDR2 (germline): SGHNT, YYREEE (reference sequence). The ends were cut back, 2 bases at V and 0 bases at J, with 3 bases in the middle. The CDR3 covers 13 residues. The CDR3 sequence: CASSFYSGNTIYF. CDR3 sequence (DNA): TGTGCCAGCAGCTTTTACTCTGGAAACACCATATATTTT.

The V and J genes are TRBV5-1 and TRBJ2-3, with a possible D match to TRBD2 (5 bases). The V gene lost 4 bases and the J gene lost 5 bases, with 14 bases spanning the gap. Per germline, CDR1 SGHRS and CDR2 YFSETQ. This CDR3 contains 14 residues. CDR3 coding DNA: TGCGCCAGCAGCCCGGGGTTTGATGGAGATACGCAGTATTTT. Its translation is CASSPGFDGDTQYF.

The sample holds a few counts of this clone. The CDR3 region is CASSLSDRSSAFF. In DNA form, the CDR3 reads TGTGCCAGCAGTTTATCGGACAGGAGCTCAGCTTTCTTT. V gene TRBV28 combines with J gene TRBJ1-1; 7 bases line up with TRBD1. Germline lookup yields CDR1 MDHEN and CDR2 SYDVKM. CDR3 size: 13 residues. The trim removed 1 base at V and 10 bases at J, leaving 6 bases unmatched.

V is TRBV18 and J is TRBJ2-7, with TRBD2 identical over 11 bases. The V gene end was trimmed by 3 bases and the J gene end by 5 bases; junction bases not matched to a gene: 12. CDR3 size: 17 residues. Per the germline V gene, CDR1 is KGHSH and CDR2 is LQKENI. This chain's CDR3 is CASSPSVAGGQVDEQYF. CDR3 DNA: TGTGCCAGCTCACCGTCGGTAGCGGGAGGGCAGGTAGACGAGCAGTACTTC.

The V and J genes are TRBV9 and TRBJ1-5; no definite D call. The CDR3 spans 12 residues. Germline-derived CDR1 and CDR2 are SGDLS and YYNGEE. Trimming shortened V by 7 bases and J by 4 bases, and 9 bases separated the two germline ends. For the CDR3, the DNA is TGTGCCAGCCGGCTGTTAAATCAGCCCCAGCATTTT. It specifies CASRLLNQPQHF.

This rearrangement joins TRBV7-2 to TRBJ2-1; D uncertain. In germline, CDR1 is SGHTA, CDR2 FQGNSA. The CDR3 extends over 15 amino acids. V lost 5 bases and J 6 bases, leaving 17 bases between the germline ends. The CDR3 DNA sequence: TGTGCCAGCAGCCGGCAAAGGACCGCGTTCAATGAGCAGTTCTTC. Amino acid sequence: CASSRQRTAFNEQFF.

The genes are TRBV5-1 and TRBJ1-2; D is uncertain. The CDR3 contains 13 residues. Trimming took off 3 bases at V and 2 bases at J, with 8 bases between the two ends. Germline loops: CDR1 SGHRS, CDR2 YFSETQ. CDR3 protein: CASSSIANYGYTF. The CDR3, as DNA: TGCGCCAGCAGCTCTATAGCGAACTATGGCTACACCTTC.

The J gene is TRBJ2-3, the V gene TRBV27; 9 bases match TRBD2. The CDR3 length is 15 residues. J lost 4 bases, V lost 3 bases, and 5 bases had no gene match. The germline V gene has CDR1 MNHEY and CDR2 SMNVEV (reference sequence). CDR3 in DNA: TGTGCCAGCAGTTTGGCGGGAGGGGGCCCAGATACGCAGTATTTT. Translated, it gives CASSLAGGGPDTQYF.